Listed here is a single TCR beta chain. Its binding antigen is unknown. Per-nucleotide qualities are absent, and no much larger clonotype sits a single base away. The sample comes from a study of T cells in localized non-small cell lung cancer (dated by TCRdb to 2019 to 2021). Describing the broader study: Comparing tumors with uninvolved tumor-adjacent lungs, the study looked at the T cell repertoires of over 200 patients with early-stage NSCLC. The cohort was made up of approximately 250 treatment-naive NSCLC patients whose localized lung tumors had been resected. A mean age of approximately 70 years was recorded for the NSCLC patients, of whom under 150 were male and about 100 were female.

TCR beta CDR3 regions were sequenced from DNA using the immunoSEQ Assay. From the authors' description of their analysis: To compute T cell density, TCR beta template counts were normalized to usable DNA, which was estimated by amplifying housekeeping genes. Richness was estimated using the preseqR package, with extrapolation to 400,000 templates for PBMC samples and to 120,000 templates for tissue samples. Clonality was defined by subtracting Pielou's evenness from one. Differential abundance testing on productive amino-acid clonotypes, with a minimum total count of 5 and an alpha of 0.1, was used to identify tissue-enriched TCRs. The Jaccard Index and the Morisita Overlap Index were used to quantify repertoire overlap between compartments. GLIPH grouped TCR beta CDR3s together with public tetramer-defined viral CDR3s, and a viral motif had to include at least three viral sequences and show V-gene enrichment. This immuneACCESS table, as held by TCRdb, lists in-frame sequences with V and J called but not all clones. Of the missing ones, under half trace to an unresolved V gene in checked studies; the others have no known cause. V, J and clone size derive from that table, while D and trimming were established from the DNA sequence. This sample has about 31,000 clones in its table, and over 75% of those were observed once. The ten largest clones represent 4.2% of the sample.

What the authors observed across the whole study: Because of the exploratory design, TCR variables were selected using unadjusted p-values without false-discovery rate correction. Longer overall survival was associated with higher T cell density in blood, whereas shorter survival was associated with higher clonality in adjacent lung. Multi-region tumor sequencing was not performed, so intratumor heterogeneity could not be excluded. Of the top 100 tumor clones, a median of 57 were detected in paired uninvolved adjacent lung; about 26 were also among that lung's top 100. Uninvolved tumor-adjacent lung showed the highest T cell clonality, higher than tumor, which suggests more focused antigenic responses in the uninvolved tumor-adjacent lung.

At diagnosis, tumor, uninvolved tumor-adjacent lung and peripheral blood were collected and then preserved as a mix of FFPE and fresh-frozen material. For TCR repertoire profiling, the blood samples were analyzed as peripheral blood mononuclear cells. The germline V gene (reference sequence) provides CDR1 SGHKS and CDR2 YYEKEE. The junction carries 13 bases between V and J, which are trimmed by 0 bases and 4 bases respectively. Including the terminal cysteine and phenylalanine, the CDR3 comprises 15 residues. This entry keeps only the CDR3 DNA: 45 bases, framed from base 1. The V gene is TRBV5-5 and the J gene is TRBJ1-1; the best D guess is TRBD1, with 5 bases matching. The TCR comes from a woman aged 40-69 years with stage III lung adenocarcinoma. Specimen: peripheral blood mononuclear cells, collected before any cancer treatment. The CDR3 protein is CASSLGVSGGTEAFF. The DNA sequence is TGTGCCAGCAGCTTGGGGGTCTCCGGGGGCACTGAAGCTTTCTTT.